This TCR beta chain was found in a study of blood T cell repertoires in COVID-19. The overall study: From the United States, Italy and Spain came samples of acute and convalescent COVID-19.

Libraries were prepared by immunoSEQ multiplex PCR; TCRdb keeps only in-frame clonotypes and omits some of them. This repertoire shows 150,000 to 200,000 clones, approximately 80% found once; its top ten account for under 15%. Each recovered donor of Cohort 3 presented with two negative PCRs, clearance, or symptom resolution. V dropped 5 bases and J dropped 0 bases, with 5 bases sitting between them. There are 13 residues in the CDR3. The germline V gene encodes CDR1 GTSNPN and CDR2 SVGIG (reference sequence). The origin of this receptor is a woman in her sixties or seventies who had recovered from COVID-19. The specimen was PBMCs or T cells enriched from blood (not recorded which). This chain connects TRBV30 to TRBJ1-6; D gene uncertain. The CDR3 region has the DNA TGTGCCTGGGAGAGCTCCTATAATTCACCCCTCCACTTT. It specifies CAWESSYNSPLHF.